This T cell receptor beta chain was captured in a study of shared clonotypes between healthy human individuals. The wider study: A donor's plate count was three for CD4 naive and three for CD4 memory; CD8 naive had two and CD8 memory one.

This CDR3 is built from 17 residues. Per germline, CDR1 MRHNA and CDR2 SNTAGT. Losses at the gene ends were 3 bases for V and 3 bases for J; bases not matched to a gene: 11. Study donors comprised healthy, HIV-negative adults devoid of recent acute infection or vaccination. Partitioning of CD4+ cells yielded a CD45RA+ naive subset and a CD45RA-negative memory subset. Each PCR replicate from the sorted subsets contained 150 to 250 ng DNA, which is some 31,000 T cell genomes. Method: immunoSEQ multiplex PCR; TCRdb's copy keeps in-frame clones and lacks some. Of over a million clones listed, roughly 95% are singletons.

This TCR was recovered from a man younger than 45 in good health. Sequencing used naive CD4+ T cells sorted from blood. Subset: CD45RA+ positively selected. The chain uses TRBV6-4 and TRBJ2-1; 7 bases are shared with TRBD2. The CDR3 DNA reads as TGTGCCAGCAGTGAAAGGGCGGGAGTGATCGGCTACAATGAGCAGTTCTTC. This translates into CASSERAGVIGYNEQFF.